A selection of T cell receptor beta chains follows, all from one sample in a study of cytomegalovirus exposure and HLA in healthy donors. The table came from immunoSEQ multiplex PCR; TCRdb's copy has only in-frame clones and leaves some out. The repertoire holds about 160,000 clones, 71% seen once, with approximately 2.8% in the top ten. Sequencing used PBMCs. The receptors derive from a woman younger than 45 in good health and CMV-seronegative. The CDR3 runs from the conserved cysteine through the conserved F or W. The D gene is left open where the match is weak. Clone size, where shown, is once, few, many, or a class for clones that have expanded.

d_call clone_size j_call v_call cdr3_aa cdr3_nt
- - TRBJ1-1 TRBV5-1 CASSPIGVTEAFF TGCGCCAGCAGCCCCATAGGGGTGACTGAAGCTTTCTTT
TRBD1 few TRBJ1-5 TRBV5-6 CASSTWTGGNQPQHF TGTGCCAGCAGCACCTGGACAGGAGGTAATCAGCCCCAGCATTTT
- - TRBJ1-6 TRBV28 CGVGVNSPLHF TGTGGGGTCGGGGTCAATTCACCCCTCCACTTT
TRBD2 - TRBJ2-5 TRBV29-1 CSVEGGGGALGSETQYF TGCAGCGTTGAAGGGGGCGGGGGGGCCTTGGGTTCAGAGACCCAGTACTTC
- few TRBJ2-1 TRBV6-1 CASIQGGEQFF TGTGCCAGCATCCAGGGTGGTGAGCAGTTCTTC
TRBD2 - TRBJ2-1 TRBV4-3 CASSRGLALNEQFF TGCGCCAGCAGCCGGGGACTAGCTCTCAATGAGCAGTTCTTC
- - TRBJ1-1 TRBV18 CASSPEGGNTEAFF TGTGCCAGCTCACCGGAAGGGGGGAACACTGAAGCTTTCTTT
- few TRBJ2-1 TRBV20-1 CSSPRGDEQFF TGCAGTTCTCCTCGCGGCGATGAGCAGTTCTTC
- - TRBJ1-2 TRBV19 CASSIGKGRFSPYYGYTF TGTGCCAGTAGTATAGGGAAGGGGCGCTTTTCCCCGTACTATGGCTACACCTTC
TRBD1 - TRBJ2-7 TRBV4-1 CASSQEYGTGGSYEQYF TGCGCCAGCAGCCAAGAGTACGGGACAGGTGGATCCTACGAGCAGTACTTC
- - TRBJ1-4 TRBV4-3 CASSQEVEGTNEKLFF TGCGCCAGCAGCCAAGAGGTGGAGGGAACTAATGAAAAACTGTTTTTT
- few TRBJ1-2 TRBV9 CASMGRGYGYTF TGTGCCAGCATGGGCAGGGGCTATGGCTACACCTTC
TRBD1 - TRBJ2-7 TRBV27 CASSLSGQVLPYEQYF TGTGCCAGCAGTTTATCGGGACAGGTCCTCCCCTACGAGCAGTACTTC
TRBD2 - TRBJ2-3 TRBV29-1 CSHRGGRGGDTQYF TGCAGCCATCGGGGGGGGAGGGGTGGAGATACGCAGTATTTT
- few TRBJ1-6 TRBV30 CAWSQGSPLHF TGTGCCTGGAGCCAGGGATCACCCCTCCACTTT
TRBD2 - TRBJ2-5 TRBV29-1 CSVATSGRKYEQYF TGCAGCGTTGCGACTAGCGGGAGGAAGTATGAGCAGTACTTC
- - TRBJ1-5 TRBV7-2 CASSLVGGASNQPQHF TGTGCCAGCAGCTTAGTTGGGGGGGCAAGCAATCAGCCCCAGCATTTT
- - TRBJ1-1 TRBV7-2 CASSPQGNMNTEAFF TGTGCCAGCAGCCCACAGGGAAACATGAACACTGAAGCTTTCTTT
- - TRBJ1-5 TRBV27 CASSPLLEVSNQPQHF TGTGCCAGCAGTCCGTTGCTGGAGGTTAGCAATCAGCCCCAGCATTTT
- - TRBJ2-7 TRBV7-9 CASRGSGFSYEQYF TGTGCCAGCAGGGGTAGCGGCTTCAGCTACGAGCAGTACTTC
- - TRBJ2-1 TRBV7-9 CASSFLRLVGEQFF TGTGCCAGCAGCTTTCTTCGACTAGTTGGGGAGCAGTTCTTC
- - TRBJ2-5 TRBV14 CASSRLVQETQYF TGTGCCAGCAGCCGGCTCGTTCAAGAGACCCAGTACTTC